These T cell receptor beta chains were read from a single sample in a study of blood T cell repertoires in COVID-19. TCRdb's copy holds only in-frame clones and misses some; the assay was immunoSEQ multiplex PCR. The sample carries 150,000 to 160,000 clones, 80% to 90% recorded once. The material sequenced was peripheral blood. Receptors originate from a woman aged 35 to 49 with acute or convalescent COVID-19. The CDR3 runs from the conserved cysteine through the conserved F or W. A D gene is named only where the DNA matches it firmly. Rows give clone size only sometimes, using once, few, many, or a class for an expanded clone.

>TRBJ1-1|TRBD1|NA|TRBV7-9
TGTGCCAGCAGCTACGACCGGGACAGAAACACTGAAGCTTTCTTT
CASSYDRDRNTEAFF
>TRBJ2-7|NA|NA|TRBV4-2
TGTGCCAGCAGCCAAGATCCCCAGGGCAGATACGAGCAGTACTTC
CASSQDPQGRYEQYF
>TRBJ2-1|NA|NA|TRBV9
TGTGCCAGCAGCGTATTTGGTTTGAGTGAGCAGTTCTTC
CASSVFGLSEQFF
>TRBJ2-1|TRBD2|NA|TRBV10-3
TGTGCCATCAGTGAGTCCGGACTAGCAGATAATGAGCAGTTCTTC
CAISESGLADNEQFF
>TRBJ2-2|TRBD1|NA|TRBV11-2
TGTGCCAGCAGCTTAGGGGCCAGGGGGCTCGGAGGCGGGGAGCTGTTTTTT
CASSLGARGLGGGELFF
>TRBJ1-5|TRBD1|NA|TRBV10-2
TGCGCCAGCAGTGGAGCAGGGGGATCTCAGCCCCAGCATTTT
CASSGAGGSQPQHF
>TRBJ1-1|NA|NA|TRBV14
TGTGCCAGCAGCCAAGCCCCAGAGGGAATTTCTGAAGCTTTCTTT
CASSQAPEGISEAFF
>TRBJ2-3|TRBD2|NA|TRBV29-1
TGCAGCGTCCAGAAGAATAGCGGGCTTAGCACAGATACGCAGTATTTT
CSVQKNSGLSTDTQYF
>TRBJ2-1|TRBD2|NA|TRBV18
TGTGCCAGCACATCACGTGGACTAGCGCAAGAGAGCTCCTACAATGAGCAGTTCTTC
CASTSRGLAQESSYNEQFF
>TRBJ2-7|TRBD1|once|TRBV6-5
TGTGCCAGCCACGACAGAGACAGGGGTCCCGAGCAGTACTTC
CASHDRDRGPEQYF
>TRBJ1-1|NA|NA|TRBV6-5
TGTGCCAGCAGTTACGGGAGTTCGGGAGCTTTCTTT
CASSYGSSGAFF
>TRBJ2-1|NA|NA|TRBV28
TGTGCCAGCAGTCCCCTCCGGACAGCCGTACGAGATGAGCAGTTCTTC
CASSPLRTAVRDEQFF
>TRBJ1-4|TRBD1|NA|TRBV28
TGTGCCAGCAGTCTCAGACAGGGGCGTGAAAAACTGTTTTTT
CASSLRQGREKLFF
>TRBJ2-1|TRBD2|NA|TRBV3-1/TRBV3-2
TGTGCCAGCAGCCAAGTCGGCGTAGCGGGAGGGCCTAGGGATGAGCAGTTCTTC
CASSQVGVAGGPRDEQFF